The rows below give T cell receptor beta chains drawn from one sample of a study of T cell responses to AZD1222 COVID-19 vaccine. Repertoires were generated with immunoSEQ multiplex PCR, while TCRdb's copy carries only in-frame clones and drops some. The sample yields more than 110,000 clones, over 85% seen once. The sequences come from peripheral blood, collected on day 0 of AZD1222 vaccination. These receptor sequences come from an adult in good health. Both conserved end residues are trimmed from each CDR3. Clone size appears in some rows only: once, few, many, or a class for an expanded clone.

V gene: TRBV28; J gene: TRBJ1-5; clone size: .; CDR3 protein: ASSNTGEAQPQH
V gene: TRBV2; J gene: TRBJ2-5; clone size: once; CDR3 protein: ASSKLTGRETQY
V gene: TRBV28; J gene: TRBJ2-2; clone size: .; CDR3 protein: ASSLFPGLGTGELF
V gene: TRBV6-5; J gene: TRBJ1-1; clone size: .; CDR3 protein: ASRPSGGRTEAF
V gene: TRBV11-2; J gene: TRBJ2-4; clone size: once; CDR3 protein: ASSLEVAEAKNIQY
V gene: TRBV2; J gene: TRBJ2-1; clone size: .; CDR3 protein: ASSLIPAGVNEQF
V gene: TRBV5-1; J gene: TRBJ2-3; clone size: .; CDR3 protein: ASRHLTGRTDTQY
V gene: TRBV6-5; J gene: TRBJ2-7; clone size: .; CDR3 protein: ASMNRGYYEQY
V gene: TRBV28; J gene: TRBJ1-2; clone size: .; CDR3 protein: ASSLMRGQEYYGYT
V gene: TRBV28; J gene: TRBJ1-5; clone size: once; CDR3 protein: ASSRTGERDQPQH
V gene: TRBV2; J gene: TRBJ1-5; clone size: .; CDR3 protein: ASSTVGGGNQPQH
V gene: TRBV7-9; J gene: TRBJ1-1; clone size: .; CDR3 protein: ASSLTGAAGEAF
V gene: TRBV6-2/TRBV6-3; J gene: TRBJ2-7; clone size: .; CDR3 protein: ASSYKQGNAYEQY
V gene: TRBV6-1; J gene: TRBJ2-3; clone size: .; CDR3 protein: ASSDGGNTDTQY
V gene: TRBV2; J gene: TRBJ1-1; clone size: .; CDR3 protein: ASSESNNRVAEAF
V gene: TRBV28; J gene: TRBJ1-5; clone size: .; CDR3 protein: ASSQGGGSNQPQH
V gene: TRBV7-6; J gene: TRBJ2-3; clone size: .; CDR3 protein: ASSLMGQSSTDTQY
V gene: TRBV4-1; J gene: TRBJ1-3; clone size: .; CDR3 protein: ASCCSGNTIY
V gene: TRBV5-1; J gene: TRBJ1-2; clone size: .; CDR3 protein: ASSPGGQEYGYT
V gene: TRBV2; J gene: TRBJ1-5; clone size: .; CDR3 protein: ASSLGGEAAQPQH
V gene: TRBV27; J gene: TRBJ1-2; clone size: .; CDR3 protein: ASSSNPPYGYT
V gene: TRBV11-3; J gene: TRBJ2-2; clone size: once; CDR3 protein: ASSPTPSNTGELF
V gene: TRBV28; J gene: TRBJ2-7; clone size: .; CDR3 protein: ASSLLMGDRAVYEQY
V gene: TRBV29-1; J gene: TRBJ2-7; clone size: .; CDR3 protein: SVEDELSEQY
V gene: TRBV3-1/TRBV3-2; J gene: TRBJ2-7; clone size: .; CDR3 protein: ASSPKGQGGVEQY
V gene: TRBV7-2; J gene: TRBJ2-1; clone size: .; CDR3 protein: ASSLAGSMDEQF
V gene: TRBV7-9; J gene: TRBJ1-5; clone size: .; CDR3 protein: ASSSEAVRSPQH
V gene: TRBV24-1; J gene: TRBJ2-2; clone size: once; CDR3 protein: ATRQGGNTGELF
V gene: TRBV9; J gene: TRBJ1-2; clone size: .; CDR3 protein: ASSVDPRPTAGSKGYT
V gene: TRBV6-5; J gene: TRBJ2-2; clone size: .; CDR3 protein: ASNDPNTGELF
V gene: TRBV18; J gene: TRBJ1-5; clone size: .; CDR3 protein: ASSQGSSNQPQH
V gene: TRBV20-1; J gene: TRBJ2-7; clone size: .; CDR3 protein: SARVSGEQY
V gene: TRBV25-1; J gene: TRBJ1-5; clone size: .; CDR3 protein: ASRGLGNQPQH
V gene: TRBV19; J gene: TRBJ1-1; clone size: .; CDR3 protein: ASSIEAGTEAF
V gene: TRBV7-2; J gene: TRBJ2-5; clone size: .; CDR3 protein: ASSLVRASGETQY
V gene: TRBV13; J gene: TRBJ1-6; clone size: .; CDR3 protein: ASSLHRVDSPLH
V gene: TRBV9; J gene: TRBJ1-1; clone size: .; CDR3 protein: ASSTHRGPVVYTEAF
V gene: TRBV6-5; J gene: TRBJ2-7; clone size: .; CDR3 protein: ASRAGTYSSYEQY
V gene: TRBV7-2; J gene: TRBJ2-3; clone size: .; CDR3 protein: ASSSDRKQTDTQY
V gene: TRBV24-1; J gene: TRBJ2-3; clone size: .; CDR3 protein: ATSDLQGSSTDTQY
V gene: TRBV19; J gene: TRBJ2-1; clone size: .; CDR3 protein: ASSIYRGSNEQF
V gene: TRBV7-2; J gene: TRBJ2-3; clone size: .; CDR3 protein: ASSLQGSTDTQY
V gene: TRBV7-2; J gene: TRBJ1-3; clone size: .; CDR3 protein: ASSSSTRTGNTIY
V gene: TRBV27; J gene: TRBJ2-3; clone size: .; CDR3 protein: ASSFIAGDDISTDTQY
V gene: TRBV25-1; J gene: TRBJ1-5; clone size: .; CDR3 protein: ASSEGWGAYQPQH
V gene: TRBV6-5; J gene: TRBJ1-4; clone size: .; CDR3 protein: ASSANRATNEKLF
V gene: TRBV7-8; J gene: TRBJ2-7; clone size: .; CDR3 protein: ASSPDSGNSYEQY
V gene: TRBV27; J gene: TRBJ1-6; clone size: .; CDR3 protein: ASSLSSRQYNSPLH
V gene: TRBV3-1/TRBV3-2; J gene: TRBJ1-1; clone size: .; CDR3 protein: ASSLWGDKNTEAF
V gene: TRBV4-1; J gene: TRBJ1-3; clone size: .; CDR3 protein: ASSQYLRGETGNTIY
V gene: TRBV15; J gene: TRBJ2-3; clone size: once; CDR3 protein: ATSRKASTDTQY
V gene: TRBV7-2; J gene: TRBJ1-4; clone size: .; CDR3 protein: ASSPDITTNEKLF
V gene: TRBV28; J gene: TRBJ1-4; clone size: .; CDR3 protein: ASSSTDRTNEKLF
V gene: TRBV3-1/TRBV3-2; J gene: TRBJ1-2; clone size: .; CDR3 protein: ASSQDLRGELNYGYT
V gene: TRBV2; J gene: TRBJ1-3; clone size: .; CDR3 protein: ASSDRLYSGNTIY
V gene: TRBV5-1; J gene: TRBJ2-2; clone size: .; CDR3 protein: ASSLLPRGGARGELF
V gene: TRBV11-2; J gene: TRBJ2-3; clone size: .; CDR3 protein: ASSKGGLITDTQY
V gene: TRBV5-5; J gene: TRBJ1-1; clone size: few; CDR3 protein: ASSFSQGQGGRTEAF
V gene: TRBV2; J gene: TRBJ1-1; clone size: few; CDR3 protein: ASSEAGAGGTEAF
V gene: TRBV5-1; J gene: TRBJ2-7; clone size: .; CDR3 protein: ASSLTVDYEQY